This is a list of T cell receptor beta chains from one sample in a study of blood T cell repertoires in COVID-19. Profiling relied on immunoSEQ multiplex PCR, and the TCRdb table lists in-frame clones only, not all of them. This sample has about 150,000 clones, with 76% found just once. The sequenced sample was peripheral blood. These receptors were collected from a woman of 80 years or more with acute or convalescent COVID-19. CDR3s include the opening cysteine and the closing phenylalanine or tryptophan.

V gene	J gene	CDR3 protein
TRBV3-1/TRBV3-2	TRBJ2-2	CASSLAGGSTGELFF
TRBV19	TRBJ2-1	CASTNPTYDEQFF
TRBV6-2/TRBV6-3	TRBJ1-1	CASSAIYRNSNTEAFF
TRBV6-5	TRBJ2-7	CASTLLADDYEQYF
TRBV5-1	TRBJ2-7	CASSVRGDYEQYF
TRBV4-2	TRBJ2-5	CASSQDAGDQETQYF
TRBV6-5	TRBJ2-5	CASSLGTVNQETQYF
TRBV29-1	TRBJ2-7	CSTRGGGSSYEQYF
TRBV5-1	TRBJ2-5	CASSWGQGETQYF
TRBV18	TRBJ1-1	CASSGQGGNTEAFF